What follows are 13 T cell receptor beta chains derived from one specimen sequenced in a study of T cell responses to AZD1222 COVID-19 vaccine. Produced via immunoSEQ multiplex PCR; TCRdb's table is partial and in-frame only. The sample holds about 110,000 clones, 88% seen once. The specimen comprised peripheral blood, sampled on day 0 of MenACWY control vaccination. These receptors all stem from an adult in good health.

The rearrangement joins TRBV6-6 to TRBJ1-5; no firm D call. This CDR3 is built from 14 residues. Germline V gene lookup returns CDR1 MNHNY and CDR2 SVGAGI (reference sequence). Trimming left V 2 bases short and J 1 base short, with 6 bases between. The CDR3 coding sequence is TGTGCCAGCAGTTACGTCGGGAGCAATCAGCCCCAGCATTTT. Its protein product is CASSYVGSNQPQHF.

The V call is TRBV28, the J call TRBJ1-1; possibly TRBD1 for D (5 bases). The V end lost 7 bases, the J end lost 11 bases, and 14 bases lay between the germline ends. The germline V gene encodes CDR1 MDHEN and CDR2 SYDVKM. This CDR3 spans 11 amino acids. In nucleotides, the CDR3 is TGTGCCAGCACCCAGGGCCCGGGGGCTTTCTTT. This codes for CASTQGPGAFF.

This chain connects TRBV6-2 or TRBV6-3 to TRBJ2-2, with TRBD2 matching 10 bases. Germline-derived CDR1 and CDR2 are MNHEY and SVGEGT. The junction had 14 bases not matched to a gene; V was cut back by 6 bases and J by 1 base. The CDR3 has 19 amino acids. Written as DNA, the CDR3 is TGTGCCAGCAGCCGCATGCCCCAACTAGCGGGGATGAACACCGGGGAGCTGTTTTTT. This codes for CASSRMPQLAGMNTGELFF.

The V call is TRBV28, the J call TRBJ2-1, with D uncertain. CDR3 length: 15 amino acids. CDR1 and CDR2 from the germline V gene are MDHEN and SYDVKM. Trimming removed 6 bases from V and 3 bases from J, with 15 bases in between. CDR3: CASRTQRSNYNEQFF. The CDR3 region has the DNA TGTGCCAGCAGGACCCAACGTAGTAACTACAATGAGCAGTTCTTC.

V usage is TRBV19 and J usage is TRBJ2-1, with D hard to call. Trimming took 2 bases from V and 2 from J, leaving 16 bases between them. CDR3 length: 17 residues. CDR1 LNHDA and CDR2 SQIVND come from the germline V gene (reference sequence). The CDR3 bases are TGTGCCAGTAGTATAATACGGACGAGAGCCCCCTACAATGAGCAGTTCTTC. Translating it yields CASSIIRTRAPYNEQFF.

This chain uses TRBV4-1 with TRBJ2-5, with a tentative D call TRBD2 (6 bases). The germline gives CDR1 MGHRA, CDR2 YSYEKL. The CDR3 has 15 residues. V was trimmed by 4 bases and J by 5 bases, leaving 17 bases between them. The CDR3 region is CASSPTGGSLETQYF. CDR3 DNA: TGCGCCAGCAGCCCTACCGGAGGGAGTTTGGAGACCCAGTACTTC.

CDR3 in DNA: TGCAGCGTTGAAGATCTGACAGCCTACAATGAGCAGTTCTTC. This sequence encodes CSVEDLTAYNEQFF. V is TRBV29-1 and J is TRBJ2-1, with D perhaps TRBD1 (5 bases). CDR3 length: 14 residues. Per germline, CDR1 SQVTM and CDR2 ANQGSEA. V lost 0 bases and J 2 bases, leaving 8 bases between the germline ends.

The chain carries TRBV7-6 and TRBJ2-7; weak D call: TRBD2 (5 bases). Trimming took off 5 bases at V and 6 bases at J, with 14 bases between the two ends. Per the germline V gene, CDR1 is SGHVS and CDR2 is FNYEAQ. This CDR3 comprises 13 residues. Written as DNA, the CDR3 is TGTGCCAGCAGCCTTGCTAGTGGACTCGAGCAGTACTTC. Translated: CASSLASGLEQYF. Together with reference TRBV7-6 and TRBJ2-7, the CDR3 gives the full variable domain: GAGVSQSPRYKVTKRGQDVALRCDPISGHVSLYWYRQALGQGPEFLTYFNYEAQQDKSGLPNDRFSAERPEGSISTLTIQRTEQRDSAMYRCASSLASGLEQYFGPGTRLTVT.

The chain carries TRBV7-2 and TRBJ2-1; perhaps TRBD2 as D (6 bases). Trimming removed 1 base at V and 5 bases at J, with 12 bases between. Germline CDR1 reads SGHTA; CDR2 reads FQGNSA. This CDR3 is 15 amino acids long. The CDR3 DNA sequence: TGTGCCAGCAGCTTAGAAGGACTAACCCACAATGAGCAGTTCTTC. It is translated as CASSLEGLTHNEQFF.

This clone appeared a single time. The CDR3 nucleotides are TGTGCCAGCAGCGGCTCCTACAATGAGCAGTTCTTC. It encodes CASSGSYNEQFF. This chain uses TRBV28 with TRBJ2-1; D is unresolved. Trimming cost V 6 bases and J 0 bases, with 3 bases left between them. CDR1 and CDR2 from the germline V gene are MDHEN and SYDVKM. This CDR3 has 12 amino acids. The full variable domain, completed using reference TRBV28 and TRBJ2-1, is DVKVTQSSRYLVKRTGEKVFLECVQDMDHENMFWYRQDPGLGLRLIYFSYDVKMKEKGDIPEGYSVSREKKERFSLILESASTNQTSMYLCASSGSYNEQFFGPGTRLTVL.

This clone was recorded once. The V call is TRBV29-1, the J call TRBJ2-7; no clear D gene. CDR3 length equals 11 residues. Germline V gives CDR1 SQVTM, CDR2 ANQGSEA. V was pared by 7 bases and J by 3 bases, with 10 bases between. Here the CDR3 DNA reads TGCAGCGCGGCGGAATACTACGAGCAGTACTTC. Translating gives CSAAEYYEQYF.

The chain has TRBV29-1 and TRBJ2-7; no definite D call. The CDR3 length is 11 residues. CDR1 and CDR2 from the germline V gene are SQVTM and ANQGSEA. The V end lost 2 bases, the J end lost 7 bases, and 9 bases lay between the germline ends. CDR3 DNA: TGCAGCGTTGAAAGAGTCGGAGAGCAGTACTTC. It yields the protein CSVERVGEQYF.

The V gene is TRBV5-5, the J gene TRBJ1-3; D not certain. Germline V CDR1 and CDR2: SGHKS, YYEKEE (reference sequence). CDR3 length equals 12 residues. The ends were cut back, 1 base at V and 1 base at J, with 0 bases in the middle. CDR3 sequence (DNA): TGTGCCAGCAGCTTGTCTGGAAACACCATATATTTT. Translating it yields CASSLSGNTIYF.